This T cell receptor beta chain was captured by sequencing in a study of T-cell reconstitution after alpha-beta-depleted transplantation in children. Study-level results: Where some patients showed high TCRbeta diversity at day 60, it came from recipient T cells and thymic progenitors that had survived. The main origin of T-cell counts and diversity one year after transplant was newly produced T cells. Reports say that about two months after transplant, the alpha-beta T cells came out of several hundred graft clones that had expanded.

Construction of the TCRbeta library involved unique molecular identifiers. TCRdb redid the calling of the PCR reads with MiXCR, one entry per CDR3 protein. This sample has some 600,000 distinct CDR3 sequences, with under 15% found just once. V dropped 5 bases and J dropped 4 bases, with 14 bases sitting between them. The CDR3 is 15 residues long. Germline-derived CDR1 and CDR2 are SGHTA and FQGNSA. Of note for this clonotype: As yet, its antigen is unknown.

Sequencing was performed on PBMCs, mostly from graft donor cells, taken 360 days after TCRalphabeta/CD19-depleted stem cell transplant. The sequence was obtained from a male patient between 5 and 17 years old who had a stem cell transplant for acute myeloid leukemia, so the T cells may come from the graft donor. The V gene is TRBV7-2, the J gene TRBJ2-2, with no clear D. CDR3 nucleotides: TGTGCCAGCAGCCCTTACACGATGGGCACCGGGGAGCTGTTTTTT. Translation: CASSPYTMGTGELFF.